This TCR beta chain was documented in a study of blood T cell repertoires in COVID-19. Libraries were prepared by immunoSEQ multiplex PCR; TCRdb keeps only in-frame clonotypes and omits some of them. The sample lists 50,000 to 65,000 clones; more than 70% were seen once. V shed 0 bases, J shed 1 base, and the junction held 6 bases outside the gene matches. This CDR3 comprises 17 residues. Germline CDR1 reads LNHNV; CDR2 reads YYDKDF (reference sequence). The Seattle patients joined while their infection was active and were tracked longitudinally afterward. Sequencing input: peripheral blood. The TCR was taken from a man between 60 and 75 years old with COVID-19, enrolled during active disease. The rearrangement uses TRBV15 and TRBJ2-7; 10 bases align to TRBD2. The CDR3 DNA reads TGTGCCACCAGCAGAGATTTCGGGACTAGCGCTTCCTACGAGCAGTACTTC. Translation: CATSRDFGTSASYEQYF.